These 30 T cell receptor beta chains were sequenced from one sample in a study of cytomegalovirus exposure and HLA in healthy donors. A multiplex PCR was run with 60 Vbeta primers and 13 Jbeta primers. Method: immunoSEQ multiplex PCR; TCRdb's copy keeps in-frame clones and lacks some. The repertoire has about 120,000 clones, 79% of them found once; the top ten carry about 6.8%. Specimen: PBMCs. The source of these receptors is a man younger than 40 in good health and CMV-seropositive.

The chain carries TRBV5-1 and TRBJ2-5; 11 nucleotides line up with TRBD2. The CDR3 is 15 amino acids. Germline CDR1 is SGHRS and CDR2 is YFSETQ. V was clipped by 0 bases and J by 5 bases; unmatched bases: 3. In nucleotides, the CDR3 is TGCGCCAGCAGCTTGGCCGCTAGCGGGGGGGAGACCCAGTACTTC. Translating it yields CASSLAASGGETQYF.

This clone was observed a single time. The chain employs TRBV2 and TRBJ2-5, with D perhaps TRBD2 (6 bases). CDR3 length equals 14 residues. Trimming removed 3 bases from V and 1 base from J, with 9 bases in between. Looked up from germline, CDR1 is SNHLY and CDR2 is FYNNEI. CDR3 bases: TGTGCCAGCAGTGAGGCCGGGGGCCAAGAGACCCAGTACTTC. Its translation: CASSEAGGQETQYF.

This chain connects TRBV28 to TRBJ2-1; a possible D gene is TRBD2 (7 bases). The germline V and J ends were trimmed by 6 bases and 4 bases, with 13 bases remaining between them. The CDR3 has 14 amino acids. Germline V CDR1 and CDR2: MDHEN, SYDVKM. The CDR3 DNA reads as TGTGCCAGCAGAGTCGGGGGGCAATACAATGAGCAGTTCTTC. Its translation: CASRVGGQYNEQFF.

The chain recombines TRBV5-5 with TRBJ2-3; weak D call: TRBD1 (5 bases). V was clipped by 4 bases and J by 3 bases, with 18 bases between them. Germline CDR1 reads SGHKS; CDR2 reads YYEKEE (reference sequence). CDR3 length: 16 residues. As DNA, the CDR3 is TGTGCCAGCAGCCCAGGGTTGTTGCAAGGGACAGATACGCAGTATTTT. Translation: CASSPGLLQGTDTQYF.

V usage is TRBV13 and J usage is TRBJ2-7, with D perhaps TRBD1 (7 bases). The CDR3 length is 15 residues. Trimming removed 8 bases at V and 0 bases at J, with 17 bases between. Germline loops: CDR1 PRHDT, CDR2 FYEKMQ (reference sequence). Here the CDR3 DNA reads TGTGCCAGCGAGCACAGGGGCGGGATCTCCTACGAGCAGTACTTC. This codes for CASEHRGGISYEQYF.

The chain carries TRBV27 and TRBJ1-2, with TRBD1 matching over 7 bases. The length of the CDR3 is 15 residues. The germline CDR1 and CDR2 sequences are MNHEY and SMNVEV (reference sequence). V was clipped by 6 bases and J by 0 bases; unmatched bases: 7. The CDR3 is CASSPTGLSNYGYTF. CDR3 bases: TGTGCCAGCAGCCCGACAGGGTTGTCTAACTATGGCTACACCTTC.

The chain recombines TRBV9 with TRBJ2-3; no reliable D call. This CDR3 has 12 amino acids. Germline loops: CDR1 SGDLS, CDR2 YYNGEE. Trimming removed 0 bases from V and 9 bases from J, with 8 bases in between. CDR3 sequence: CASSVDLSTQYF. DNA of the CDR3: TGTGCCAGCAGCGTAGATCTTAGCACGCAGTATTTT.

The chain combines TRBV30 with TRBJ2-6; D gene uncertain. Trimming stripped 2 bases from V and 0 bases from J, with 5 bases between. The CDR3 covers 14 residues. From germline, CDR1 is GTSNPN and CDR2 SVGIG (reference sequence). Here the CDR3 DNA reads TGTGCCTGGAGTTGGAGCTCTGGGGCCAACGTCCTGACTTTC. Amino acids: CAWSWSSGANVLTF.

J is TRBJ1-2 and V is TRBV10-2; D not resolved. The CDR3 is 14 residues long. V lost 3 bases and J lost 1, with 9 bases in between. Per germline, CDR1 WSHSY and CDR2 SAAADI. DNA of the CDR3: TGCGCCAGCAGTGACGGAGTTTATAACTATGGCTACACCTTC. Translating gives CASSDGVYNYGYTF.

The chain's CDR3 is CASSSWTGSTDTQYF. In DNA, the CDR3 is TGTGCCAGCAGCTCCTGGACAGGTAGCACAGATACGCAGTATTTT. The V and J genes are TRBV21-1 and TRBJ2-3; whether TRBD1, the table's D call, matches the DNA was not checked. TRBV21-1 is designated a pseudogene. The CDR3 contains 15 residues.

The gene calls are TRBV7-9 and TRBJ1-1; TRBD1 might be the D (6 bases). There are 17 residues in the CDR3. Germline CDR1 and CDR2: SEHNR and FQNEAQ (reference sequence). V lost 1 base and J 1 base, leaving 16 bases between the germline ends. CDR3 bases: TGTGCCAGCAGCTTAGGGACGCCTCAGGGGCGGAACACTGAAGCTTTCTTT. Translation: CASSLGTPQGRNTEAFF.

This chain joins TRBV10-2 and TRBJ2-5, with TRBD2 identical over 13 bases. Germline V lookup: CDR1 WSHSY, CDR2 SAAADI. The CDR3 runs to 14 residues. V lost 2 bases and J lost 7; bases outside the gene matches: 1. CDR3 sequence: CASSETSGGGTQYF. The DNA for the CDR3 is TGCGCCAGCAGTGAGACTAGCGGGGGGGGGACCCAGTACTTC.

The J gene is TRBJ1-4, the V gene TRBV30; D is possibly TRBD1 (5 bases). Germline CDR1 is GTSNPN and CDR2 is SVGIG (reference sequence). V lost 1 base to trimming and J lost 7 bases, with 16 bases between them. The CDR3 spans 15 residues. DNA of the CDR3: TGTGCCTGGAGTGCCCGGGACTCCCCCGGTGAAAAACTGTTTTTT. Protein product: CAWSARDSPGEKLFF.

The chain recombines TRBV25-1 with TRBJ2-2, with D possibly TRBD2 on 5 matching bases. This CDR3 has 14 residues. Germline V gives CDR1 MGHDK, CDR2 SYGVNS. V lost 2 bases, J lost 4 bases, and 8 bases lay in between. CDR3 bases: TGTGCCAGCAGTGAAGAGGGTTCCACCGGGGAGCTGTTTTTT. Translated, it gives CASSEEGSTGELFF.

The chain combines TRBV6-5 with TRBJ1-2, with D tentatively TRBD1 (6 bases). The germline V gene has CDR1 MNHEY and CDR2 SVGAGI. Trimming pared 6 bases from V and 8 bases from J, leaving 13 bases between. The CDR3 is 12 amino acids. This chain's CDR3 is CASRTGGVGYTF. The CDR3 coding sequence is TGTGCCAGCAGGACTGGGGGCGTGGGCTACACCTTC.

This rearrangement joins TRBV29-1 to TRBJ2-1; no firm D call. This CDR3 spans 11 amino acids. CDR1 is SQVTM and CDR2 is ANQGSEA in the germline V gene. V lost 0 bases and J 6 bases, leaving 3 bases between the germline ends. The CDR3 region has the DNA TGCAGCGTTGAAGACAGCAATGAGCAGTTCTTC. Its translation: CSVEDSNEQFF.

This chain connects TRBV6-6 to TRBJ2-5; the D is unclear. The CDR3 is made up of 12 amino acids. The V gene lost 6 bases and the J gene lost 5 bases, with 10 bases spanning the gap. Germline V gene sequence: CDR1 MNHNY, CDR2 SVGAGI (reference sequence). This chain's CDR3 is CASSPGEETQYF. DNA of the CDR3: TGTGCCAGCAGCCCGGGTGAGGAGACCCAGTACTTC.

This rearrangement joins TRBV29-1 to TRBJ2-4; 10 nucleotides line up with TRBD2. Germline V lookup: CDR1 SQVTM, CDR2 ANQGSEA. V shed 5 bases, J shed 6 bases, and the junction held 4 bases outside the gene matches. This CDR3 is 13 amino acids long. In DNA, the CDR3 is TGCAGCGTTCAAGCGGGGGGGCCAAACATTCAGTACTTC. It codes for CSVQAGGPNIQYF.

The genes are TRBV15 and TRBJ2-2; TRBD2 matches 10 bases. CDR1 LNHNV and CDR2 YYDKDF come from the germline V gene (reference sequence). Trimming removed 3 bases from V and 4 bases from J; junction bases left unmatched: 2. This CDR3 region has 15 residues. For the CDR3, the DNA is TGTGCCACCAGCAGTAGCGGGGGGAGCACCGGGGAGCTGTTTTTT. It specifies CATSSSGGSTGELFF.

The gene calls are TRBV15 and TRBJ2-4, with TRBD2 matching 9 bases. This CDR3 spans 13 amino acids. The germline V gene encodes CDR1 LNHNV and CDR2 YYDKDF (reference sequence). With 1 base clipped from V and 15 bases from J, the junction kept 7 bases outside the gene matches. CDR3 sequence: CATSRGVVAGAYF. The DNA of the CDR3 is TGTGCCACCAGCAGAGGCGTGGTAGCGGGGGCGTACTTC.

The gene calls are TRBV7-2 and TRBJ2-2; 8 nucleotides match TRBD1. Losses at the gene ends were 6 bases for V and 5 bases for J; bases not matched to a gene: 8. Germline V gene data show CDR1 as SGHTA and CDR2 as FQGNSA. The length of the CDR3 is 15 residues. In DNA form, the CDR3 reads TGTGCCAGCAGGGTCAGGGGGCGACGAACCGGGGAGCTGTTTTTT. This codes for CASRVRGRRTGELFF.

This chain joins TRBV28 and TRBJ2-5; D gene uncertain. The CDR3 spans 13 residues. Germline CDR1 MDHEN, CDR2 SYDVKM. V shed 0 bases and J shed 9 bases, with 11 bases lying between them. The DNA of the CDR3 is TGTGCCAGCAGTTTATGGTCCACCCCGGCCCAGTACTTC. It encodes CASSLWSTPAQYF.

This chain joins TRBV11-3 and TRBJ2-7; 9 positions agree with TRBD2. V gave up 2 bases and J gave up 1 base; unmatched junction bases: 6. The CDR3 length is 16 residues. Germline CDR1 SGHNT, CDR2 YENEEA. This CDR3 is CASSLYPSGVSYEQYF. The CDR3 nucleotides read TGTGCCAGCAGCTTATACCCTAGCGGGGTTTCCTACGAGCAGTACTTC.

The chain has TRBV29-1 and TRBJ1-3; D gene unclear. Per germline, CDR1 SQVTM and CDR2 ANQGSEA. The CDR3 is made up of 13 amino acids. V was clipped by 2 bases and J by 2 bases, with 7 bases between them. Here the CDR3 reads CSVELTAGNTIYF. The CDR3 DNA follows: TGCAGCGTTGAACTCACAGCTGGAAACACCATATATTTT.

A few counts support this clone. The chain is built from TRBV5-1 and TRBJ2-1; D is possibly TRBD1 (6 bases). CDR1 is SGHRS, CDR2 YFSETQ, per germline. The CDR3 is 14 amino acids. Trimming removed 0 bases at V and 4 bases at J, with 8 bases between. CDR3 amino acids: CASSLGTDYNEQFF. The CDR3 coding sequence is TGCGCCAGCAGCTTGGGGACAGATTACAATGAGCAGTTCTTC.

This clone was seen many times. The chain employs TRBV5-4 and TRBJ2-3, with D tentatively TRBD2 (5 bases). Germline-derived CDR1 and CDR2 are SGHNT and YYREEE (reference sequence). The V end was cut by 4 bases, the J end by 4 bases, with 13 bases between. The CDR3 has 14 residues. The DNA of the CDR3 is TGTGCCAGCAGCCCCACTAGGACCGCAGATACGCAGTATTTT. Translating it yields CASSPTRTADTQYF. The variable domain in full, with the rest retrieved from reference TRBV5-4 and TRBJ2-3, is ETGVTQSPTHLIKTRGQQVTLRCSSQSGHNTVSWYQQALGQGPQFIFQYYREEENGRGNFPPRFSGLQFPNYSSELNVNALELDDSALYLCASSPTRTADTQYFGPGTRLTVL.

The chain is built from TRBV13 and TRBJ2-3; the D gene is possibly TRBD2 (5 bases). The germline CDR1 and CDR2 sequences are PRHDT and FYEKMQ (reference sequence). This CDR3 comprises 16 residues. V lost 0 bases to trimming and J lost 1 base, with 11 bases between them. In DNA form, the CDR3 reads TGTGCCAGCAGCTTAGGCGACGGGGTTGGCACAGATACGCAGTATTTT. Translating gives CASSLGDGVGTDTQYF.

The gene calls are TRBV9 and TRBJ2-5; D gene ambiguous. The CDR3 has 14 residues. Trimming left V 0 bases short and J 5 bases short, with 11 bases between. Germline V CDR1 and CDR2: SGDLS, YYNGEE. The CDR3 DNA is TGTGCCAGCAGCGTAGCGGCGGATCGGGAGACCCAGTACTTC. Its protein is CASSVAADRETQYF.

The chain joins TRBV4-3 to TRBJ2-5; 8 bases line up with TRBD1. After removal of 4 bases from V and 0 bases from J, the junction contained 4 bases not matched to a gene. The CDR3 totals 15 residues. Germline V CDR1 and CDR2: LGHNA, YSLEER. The CDR3, as DNA: TGCGCCAGCAGCCGGGACAGGTGGTACCAAGAGACCCAGTACTTC. Its translation: CASSRDRWYQETQYF.

The table lists this clone with a few counts. The chain carries TRBV7-6 and TRBJ2-2; D gene uncertain. The CDR3 runs to 13 residues. The ends were cut back, 2 bases at V and 4 bases at J, with 5 bases in the middle. Germline CDR1 and CDR2: SGHVS and FNYEAQ. The CDR3 nucleotides read TGTGCCAGCAGCTTATATTCCACCGGGGAGCTGTTTTTT. Its translation: CASSLYSTGELFF.